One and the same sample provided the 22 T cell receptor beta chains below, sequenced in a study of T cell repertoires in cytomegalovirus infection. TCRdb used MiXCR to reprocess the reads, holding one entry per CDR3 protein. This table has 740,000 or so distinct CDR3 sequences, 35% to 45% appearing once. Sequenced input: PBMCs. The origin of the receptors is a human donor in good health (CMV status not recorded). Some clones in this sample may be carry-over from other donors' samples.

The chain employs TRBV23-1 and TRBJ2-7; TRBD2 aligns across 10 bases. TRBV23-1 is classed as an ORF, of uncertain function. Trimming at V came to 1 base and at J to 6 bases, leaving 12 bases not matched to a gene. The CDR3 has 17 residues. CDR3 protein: CASSQFQREGHMSEQYF. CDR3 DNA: TGCGCCAGCAGTCAATTCCAGCGGGAGGGTCATATGAGCGAGCAGTACTTC.

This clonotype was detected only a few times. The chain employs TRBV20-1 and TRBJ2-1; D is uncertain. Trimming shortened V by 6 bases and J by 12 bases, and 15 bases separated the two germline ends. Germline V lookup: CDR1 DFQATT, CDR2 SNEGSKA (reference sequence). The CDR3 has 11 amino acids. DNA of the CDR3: TGCAGTGCGCCGGTCGTCACTTTGCAGTTCTTC. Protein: CSAPVVTLQFF.

CDR3 nucleotide sequence: TGCGCCAGCAGTCAACAAACCGGGACAGGGAATGAGCAGTTCTTC. It encodes CASSQQTGTGNEQFF. J is TRBJ2-1 and V is TRBV23-1; TRBD1 agrees at 9 bases. TRBV23-1 has ORF status, its function being uncertain. The CDR3 runs to 15 residues. V was pared by 2 bases and J by 7 bases, with 6 bases of the junction left unmatched.

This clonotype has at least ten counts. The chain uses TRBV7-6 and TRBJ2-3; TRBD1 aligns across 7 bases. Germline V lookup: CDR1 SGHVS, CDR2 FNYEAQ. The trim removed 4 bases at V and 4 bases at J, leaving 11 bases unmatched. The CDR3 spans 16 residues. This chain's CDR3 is CASSSVDRRSADTQYF. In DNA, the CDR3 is TGTGCCAGCAGCTCCGTGGACAGGCGCTCTGCAGATACGCAGTATTTT. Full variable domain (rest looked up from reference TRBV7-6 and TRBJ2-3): GAGVSQSPRYKVTKRGQDVALRCDPISGHVSLYWYRQALGQGPEFLTYFNYEAQQDKSGLPNDRFSAERPEGSISTLTIQRTEQRDSAMYRCASSSVDRRSADTQYFGPGTRLTVL.

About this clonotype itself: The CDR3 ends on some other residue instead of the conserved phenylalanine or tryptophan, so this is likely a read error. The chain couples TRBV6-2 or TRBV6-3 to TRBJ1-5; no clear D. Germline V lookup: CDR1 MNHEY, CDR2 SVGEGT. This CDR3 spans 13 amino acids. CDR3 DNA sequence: TGTGCCCGCAGTTACTCGAGTAGGGTGCCCCAGCATTCT. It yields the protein CARSYSSRVPQHS.

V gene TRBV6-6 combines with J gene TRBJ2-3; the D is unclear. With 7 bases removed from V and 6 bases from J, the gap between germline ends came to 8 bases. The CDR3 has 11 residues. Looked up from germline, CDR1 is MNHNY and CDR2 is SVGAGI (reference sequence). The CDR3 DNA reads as TGTGCCAGCACCCTTGCGGATACGCAGTATTTT. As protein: CASTLADTQYF.

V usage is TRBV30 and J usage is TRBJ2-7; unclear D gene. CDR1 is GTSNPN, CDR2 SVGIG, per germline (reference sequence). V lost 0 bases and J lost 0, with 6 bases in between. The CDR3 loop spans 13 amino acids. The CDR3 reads CAWSVPVSYEQYF. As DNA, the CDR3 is TGTGCCTGGAGTGTTCCAGTCTCCTACGAGCAGTACTTC.

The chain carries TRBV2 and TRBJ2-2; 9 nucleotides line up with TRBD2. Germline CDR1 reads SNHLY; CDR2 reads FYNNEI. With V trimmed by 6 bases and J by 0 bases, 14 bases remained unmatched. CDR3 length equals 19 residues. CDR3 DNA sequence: TGTGCCAGCAGAGCCCCAGCGGGGGGACTATACTCGAACACCGGGGAGCTGTTTTTT. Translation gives CASRAPAGGLYSNTGELFF.

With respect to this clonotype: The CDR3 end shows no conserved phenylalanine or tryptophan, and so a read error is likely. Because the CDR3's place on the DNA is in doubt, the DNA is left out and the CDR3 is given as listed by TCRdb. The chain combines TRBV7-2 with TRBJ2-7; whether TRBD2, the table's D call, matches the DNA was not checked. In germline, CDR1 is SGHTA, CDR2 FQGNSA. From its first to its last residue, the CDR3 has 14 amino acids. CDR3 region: CASSSTSGRLEQDL.

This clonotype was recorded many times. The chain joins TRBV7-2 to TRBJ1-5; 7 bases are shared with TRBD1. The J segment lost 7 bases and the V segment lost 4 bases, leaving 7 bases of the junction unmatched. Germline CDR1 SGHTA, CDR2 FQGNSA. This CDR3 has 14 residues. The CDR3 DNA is TGTGCCAGCAGCTCTAGACAGGGAGACCAGCCCCAGCATTTT. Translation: CASSSRQGDQPQHF.

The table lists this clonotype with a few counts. The CDR3 coding sequence is TGTGCCAGCAGCTTGGAGTATCAGCCCCAGCATTTT. This gives the protein CASSLEYQPQHF. This chain links TRBV7-2 with TRBJ1-5; no firm D call. Germline lookup yields CDR1 SGHTA and CDR2 FQGNSA. V was shortened by 3 bases and J by 5 bases, with 5 bases between the two germline ends. The CDR3 consists of 12 residues.

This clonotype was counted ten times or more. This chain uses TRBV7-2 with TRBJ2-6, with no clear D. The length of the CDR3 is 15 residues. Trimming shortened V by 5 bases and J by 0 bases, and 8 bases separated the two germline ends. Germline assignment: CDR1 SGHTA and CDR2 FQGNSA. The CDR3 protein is CASSIKGSGANVLTF. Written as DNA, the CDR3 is TGTGCCAGCAGCATAAAGGGCTCTGGGGCCAACGTCCTGACTTTC.

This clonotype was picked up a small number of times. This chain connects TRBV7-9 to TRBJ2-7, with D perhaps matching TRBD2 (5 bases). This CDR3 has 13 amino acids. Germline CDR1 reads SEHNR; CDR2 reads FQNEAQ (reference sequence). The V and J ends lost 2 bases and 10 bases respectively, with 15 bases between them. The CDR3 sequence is CASSLPGIGVQYF. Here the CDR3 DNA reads TGTGCCAGCAGCTTACCCGGGATCGGGGTCCAGTACTTC.

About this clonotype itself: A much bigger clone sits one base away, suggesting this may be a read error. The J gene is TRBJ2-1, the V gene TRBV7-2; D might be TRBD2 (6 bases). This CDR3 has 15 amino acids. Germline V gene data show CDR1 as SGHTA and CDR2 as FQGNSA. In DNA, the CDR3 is TGTGCCAGCAGCCCGACTAGATTACCCTACAATGAGCAGATCTTC. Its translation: CASSPTRLPYNEQIF.

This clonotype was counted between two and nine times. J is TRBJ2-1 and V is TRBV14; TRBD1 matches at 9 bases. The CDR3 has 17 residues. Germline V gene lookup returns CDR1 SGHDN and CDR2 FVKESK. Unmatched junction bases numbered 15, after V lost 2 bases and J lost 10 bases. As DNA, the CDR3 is TGTGCCAGCAGCCAATCAACCCGGACAGGGGACTTGGAAGAGCAGTTCTTC. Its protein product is CASSQSTRTGDLEEQFF.

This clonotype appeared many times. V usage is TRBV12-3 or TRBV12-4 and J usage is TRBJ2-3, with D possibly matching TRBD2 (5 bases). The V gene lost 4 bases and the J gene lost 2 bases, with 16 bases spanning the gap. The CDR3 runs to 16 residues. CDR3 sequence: CASSSPTGLPTDTQYF. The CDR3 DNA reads TGTGCCAGCAGTTCCCCTACGGGATTACCCACAGATACGCAGTATTTT.

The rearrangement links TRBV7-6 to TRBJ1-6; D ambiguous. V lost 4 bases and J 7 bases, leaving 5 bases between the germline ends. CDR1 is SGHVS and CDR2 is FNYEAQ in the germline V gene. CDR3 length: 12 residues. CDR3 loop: CASSWSNSPLHF. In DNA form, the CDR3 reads TGTGCCAGCAGCTGGTCAAATTCACCCCTCCACTTT.

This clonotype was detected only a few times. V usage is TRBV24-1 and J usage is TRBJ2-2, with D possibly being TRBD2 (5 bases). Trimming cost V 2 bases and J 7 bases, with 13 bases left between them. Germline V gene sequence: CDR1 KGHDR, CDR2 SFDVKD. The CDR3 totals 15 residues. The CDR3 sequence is CATSDSIGRGGELFF. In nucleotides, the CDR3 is TGTGCCACCAGTGATTCGATTGGCCGGGGCGGGGAGCTGTTTTTT.

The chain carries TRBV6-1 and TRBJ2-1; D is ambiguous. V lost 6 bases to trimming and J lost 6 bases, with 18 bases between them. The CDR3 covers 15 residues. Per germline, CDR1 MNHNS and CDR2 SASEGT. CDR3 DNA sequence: TGTGCCAGCAGCAAGCTCGCCCCCCCCCCCAATGAGCAGTTCTTC. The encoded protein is CASSKLAPPPNEQFF.

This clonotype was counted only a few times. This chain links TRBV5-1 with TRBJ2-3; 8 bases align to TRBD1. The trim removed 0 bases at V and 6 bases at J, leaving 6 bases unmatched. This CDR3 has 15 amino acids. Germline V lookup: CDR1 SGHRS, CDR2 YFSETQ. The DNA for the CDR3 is TGCGCCAGCAGCTTGGCGGCAGGGGGCGCGGATACGCAGTATTTT. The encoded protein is CASSLAAGGADTQYF.

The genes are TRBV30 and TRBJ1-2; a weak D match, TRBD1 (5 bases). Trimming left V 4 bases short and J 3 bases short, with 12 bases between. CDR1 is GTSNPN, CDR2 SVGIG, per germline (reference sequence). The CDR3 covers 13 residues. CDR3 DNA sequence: TGTGCCTGGACCCCGGGCAGGGACTATGGCTACACCTTC. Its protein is CAWTPGRDYGYTF.

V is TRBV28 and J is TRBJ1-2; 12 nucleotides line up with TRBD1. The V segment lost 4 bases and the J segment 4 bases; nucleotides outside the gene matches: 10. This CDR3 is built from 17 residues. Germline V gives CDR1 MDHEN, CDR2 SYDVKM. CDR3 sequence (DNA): TGTGCCAGCAGTTCGACGGGGACAGGGGGCTTTATCTATGGCTACACCTTC. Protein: CASSSTGTGGFIYGYTF.